This passage covers 19 T cell receptor beta chains from one sample sequenced in a study of sequential checkpoint blockade in melanoma. Sample treatment: randomized to nivolumab then ipilimumab (arm A) or the reverse (arm B). TCRdb keeps only in-frame clones here, not all; method: immunoSEQ multiplex PCR. The sample yields over 3,000 clones, around 23% seen once. This specimen was tumor tissue (inferred from file names), taken from a patient given nivolumab and ipilimumab in sequence. These receptors were collected from a human donor with melanoma.

This chain connects TRBV5-1 to TRBJ1-2; perhaps TRBD1 as D (5 bases). This CDR3 region has 16 residues. Germline V gene sequence: CDR1 SGHRS, CDR2 YFSETQ. V lost 0 bases and J 4 bases, leaving 16 bases between the germline ends. CDR3 DNA sequence: TGCGCCAGCAGCTTGGATGCGACGGGGCTGGGCTATGGCTACACCTTC. This encodes CASSLDATGLGYGYTF.

This clone qualifies as medium-sized. V gene TRBV9 combines with J gene TRBJ2-1; 8 bases map to TRBD2. After removal of 3 bases from V and 6 bases from J, the junction contained 14 bases not matched to a gene. The CDR3 sequence is 17 residues long. Germline loops: CDR1 SGDLS, CDR2 YYNGEE. The CDR3 nucleotides read TGTGCCAGCAGCGCCCTCAGGGGAGCGGGAGCGTTCAATGAGCAGTTCTTC. This translates into CASSALRGAGAFNEQFF.

This clone was counted ten times or more. This chain joins TRBV11-3 and TRBJ2-1, with a weak D call TRBD2 (6 bases). CDR3 length: 16 residues. Germline CDR1 and CDR2: SGHNT and YENEEA. Trimming stripped 2 bases from V and 16 bases from J, with 27 bases between. DNA for the CDR3: TGTGCCAGCAGCTTAAGATTTAGCGGTGTATACAATGAGCTCTTCTTC. Its translation: CASSLRFSGVYNELFF.

This clone was detected a few times. The V gene is TRBV6-8, the J gene TRBJ2-3; D uncertain. The CDR3 has 15 amino acids. Trimming took 2 bases from V and 4 from J, leaving 13 bases between them. Per the germline V gene, CDR1 is MNHGY and CDR2 is SAAAGT. As DNA, the CDR3 is TGTGCCAGCAGTTACGGGCACGAGGTCGCAGATACGCAGTATTTT. Its protein product is CASSYGHEVADTQYF.

The V and J genes are TRBV5-1 and TRBJ2-3; 11 nucleotides agree with TRBD2. Trimming removed 5 bases from V and 2 bases from J; junction bases left unmatched: 7. The CDR3 is 16 residues long. Looked up from germline, CDR1 is SGHRS and CDR2 is YFSETQ. The CDR3 region is CASRTLAGVNTDTQYF. In nucleotides, the CDR3 is TGCGCCAGCAGAACACTAGCGGGAGTTAACACAGATACGCAGTATTTT.

This clone was seen repeatedly, ten times or more. The rearrangement joins TRBV9 to TRBJ1-1; D call uncertain. The V end was cut by 6 bases, the J end by 3 bases, with 15 bases between. The CDR3 is 14 amino acids. In germline, CDR1 is SGDLS, CDR2 YYNGEE. DNA for the CDR3: TGTGCCAGCAAGGTCGTGGGATCCTACACTGAAGCTTTCTTT. This translates into CASKVVGSYTEAFF.

This clone was found a few times. The chain uses TRBV30 and TRBJ2-1; 13 bases agree with TRBD2. J lost 6 bases, V lost 7 bases, and 9 bases had no gene match. The germline V gene encodes CDR1 GTSNPN and CDR2 SVGIG (reference sequence). The CDR3 consists of 15 residues. CDR3 nucleotides: TGTGCCTATCATACCACTAGCGGGAGGGGCAATGAGCAGTTCTTC. It translates to CAYHTTSGRGNEQFF.

In its sample, this clone is medium-sized. The CDR3 loop reads CASSLLRGRQYF. In DNA, the CDR3 is TGTGCCAGCAGTTTATTACGGGGGAGGCAGTACTTC. The V call is TRBV28, the J call TRBJ2-7; D might be TRBD2 (6 bases). Germline-derived CDR1 and CDR2 are MDHEN and SYDVKM. Trimming shortened V by 1 base and J by 9 bases, and 10 bases separated the two germline ends. CDR3 length: 12 residues.

By share, this clone counts as medium-sized. The genes are TRBV6-8 and TRBJ1-1; 8 bases map to TRBD1. CDR1 and CDR2 (germline): MNHGY, SAAAGT. CDR3 size: 13 residues. V dropped 6 bases and J dropped 4; count of bases not matched to a gene: 4. The CDR3 spells CASRGQGITEAFF. CDR3 DNA: TGTGCCAGCAGAGGACAGGGTATCACTGAAGCTTTCTTT.

This clone was observed many times. The chain is built from TRBV11-3 and TRBJ2-7; 10 bases are shared with TRBD2. Germline CDR1 reads SGHNT; CDR2 reads YENEEA. With 2 bases clipped from V and 6 bases from J, the junction kept 7 bases outside the gene matches. The CDR3 has 15 residues. This CDR3 is CASSLTIAGGSEQYF. Here the CDR3 DNA reads TGTGCCAGCAGCTTAACAATAGCGGGAGGATCCGAGCAGTACTTC.

The sample holds a few counts of this clone. This chain joins TRBV15 and TRBJ2-7; 15 nucleotides agree with TRBD2. The V gene's germline CDR1 is LNHNV and CDR2 YYDKDF (reference sequence). Trimming took 6 bases from V and 5 from J; bases not matched to a gene: 2. The CDR3 has 14 amino acids. The CDR3 nucleotides read TGTGCCACCAGTGGACTAGCGGGAGGGCACGAGCAGTACTTC. This translates into CATSGLAGGHEQYF.

Only a few counts were recorded for this clone. This chain uses TRBV7-4 with TRBJ2-2; D possibly corresponds to TRBD2 (5 bases). Trimming took 4 bases from V and 7 from J, leaving 10 bases between them. The CDR3 runs to 13 residues. Germline assignment: CDR1 SGHVT and CDR2 SQSDAQ. The CDR3 region has the DNA TGTGCCAGCAGCTCCCCAGGAGGCGGGGAGCTGTTTTTT. It is translated as CASSSPGGGELFF.

By share of the sample, this clone is medium-sized. The chain couples TRBV30 to TRBJ1-6; the match to TRBD1 covers 9 bases. Germline V gives CDR1 GTSNPN, CDR2 SVGIG (reference sequence). This CDR3 has 15 residues. V dropped 2 bases and J dropped 10; count of bases not matched to a gene: 9. The CDR3 protein is CAWSSTGTGKSPLHF. The CDR3 region has the DNA TGTGCCTGGAGTTCAACCGGGACAGGGAAGTCACCCCTCCACTTT.

By sample share, this clone is medium-sized. The chain uses TRBV6-8 and TRBJ1-1; 7 positions match TRBD1. The J segment lost 5 bases and the V segment lost 10 bases, leaving 16 bases of the junction unmatched. Germline loops: CDR1 MNHGY, CDR2 SAAAGT. The CDR3 has 15 amino acids. As DNA, the CDR3 is TGTGCCATCAGACCCGGATTGGGGGGACAGACTGAAGCTTTCTTT. Protein sequence: CAIRPGLGGQTEAFF.

This clone occurred once. The genes are TRBV5-1 and TRBJ2-2, with D perhaps TRBD1 (5 bases). V gave up 0 bases and J gave up 2 bases, with 11 bases separating them. The CDR3 loop spans 16 amino acids. Germline CDR1 SGHRS, CDR2 YFSETQ. As DNA, the CDR3 is TGCGCCAGCAGCTTGGGTCGACAGAGTAACACCGGGGAGCTGTTTTTT. Protein: CASSLGRQSNTGELFF.

The rearrangement uses TRBV11-3 and TRBJ2-7; a weak D match, TRBD1 (6 bases). With 1 base removed from V and 4 bases from J, the gap between germline ends came to 14 bases. This CDR3 comprises 15 residues. CDR1 and CDR2 from the germline V gene are SGHNT and YENEEA. CDR3 nucleotide sequence: TGTGCCAGCAGCTTAGGGCCCCAGGGGTTATACGAGCAGTACTTC. Translating gives CASSLGPQGLYEQYF.

This clone was observed at least ten times. The chain couples TRBV11-3 to TRBJ1-1; TRBD1 is a possible D gene (6 bases). Germline V CDR1 and CDR2: SGHNT, YENEEA. The CDR3 covers 14 residues. Trimming removed 3 bases from V and 9 bases from J, with 17 bases in between. CDR3 region: CASSLAGALMKAFF. CDR3 DNA sequence: TGTGCCAGCAGCTTGGCGGGGGCTCTTATGAAAGCTTTCTTT.

This clone was counted between two and nine times. This chain joins TRBV6-8 and TRBJ2-3; D is unclear. In germline, CDR1 is MNHGY, CDR2 SAAAGT. Trimming removed 4 bases from V and 2 bases from J, with 7 bases in between. The CDR3 length is 13 residues. The CDR3: CASSWPTTDTQYF. CDR3 DNA sequence: TGTGCCAGCAGTTGGCCTACCACAGATACGCAGTATTTT.

This clone rates as medium-sized. One end of the junction does not line up with germline, which may come from a read error. V and J are TRBV6-8 and TRBJ2-2; no definite D call. The CDR3 covers 14 residues. Germline CDR1 and CDR2: MNHGY and SAAAGT. Here the CDR3 reads CAISGVWDTGELFF. As DNA, the CDR3 is TGTGCCATCAGTGGGGTTTGGGACACCGGGGAGCTGTTTTTT.